What follows describes a single T cell receptor (beta chain). The sample originates from a study of blood T cell repertoires in COVID-19. About the study: From T cells, B-cell-depleted T cells, or PBMCs came the material, which was cDNA or gDNA.

Participants spanned ages about 18 to 89 years and resided in 20 to 30 US areas. Researchers sorted participants into cohorts using their self-reported clinical history. Germline V gene data show CDR1 as LGHNA and CDR2 as YNFKEQ. The CDR3 is 17 residues long. The V gene end was trimmed by 0 bases and the J gene end by 10 bases; junction bases not matched to a gene: 14. In the original analysis: For nucleated cells, counts were estimated from reference gene primer amplification. This table comes from immunoSEQ multiplex PCR, and its TCRdb copy is limited to in-frame clones, with some not included. From that table come the V and J calls and clone size; the DNA was used to work out D and trimming. The table shows about 180,000 clones, with over 75% occurring only once.

Sequenced input: PBMCs or T cells enriched from blood (not recorded which). The V gene is TRBV4-2, the J gene TRBJ2-1; TRBD2 matches 8 bases. The receptor was derived from a human donor with acute COVID-19. The donor label of this sample is uncertain. DNA for the CDR3: TGTGCCAGCAGCCAAGAGGGACCGGGACTAGTGGGGCGGGAGCAGTTCTTC. Protein: CASSQEGPGLVGREQFF.